These 24 T cell receptor beta chains were sequenced from one sample in a study of T cell repertoires and HLA-DP antigens (dated by TCRdb to the late 2010s). Libraries were constructed by the immunoSEQ multiplex PCR assay. Entries here come from immuneACCESS through TCRdb and include only in-frame sequences with V and J called. Some clones fail to appear in such tables; in the studies checked, an unresolved V gene covers under half of the shortfall, and the cause of the remainder is unknown. Within this sample are over 60,000 clones, with 80% of them counted one time only. Roughly 1.5% of the sample is taken by the ten largest. No antigen is known for these receptors. The sequenced material came from CD4+ T cells from PBMCs. The receptors stem from a man aged 55 to 70 in good health and CMV-seronegative.

V gene TRBV7-2 combines with J gene TRBJ2-2; D could derive from TRBD1 or TRBD2 (5 bases each). The CDR3 is 14 amino acids. Germline-derived CDR1 and CDR2 are SGHTA and FQGNSA. Trimming pared 1 base from V and 6 bases from J, leaving 9 bases between. CDR3 region: CASSLGGSAGELFF. The DNA of the CDR3 is TGTGCCAGCAGCTTAGGGGGGAGCGCCGGGGAGCTGTTTTTT.

V and J are TRBV7-2 and TRBJ2-5; TRBD1 agrees at 9 bases. With 4 bases clipped from V and 5 bases from J, the junction kept 5 bases outside the gene matches. Per germline, CDR1 SGHTA and CDR2 FQGNSA. This CDR3 contains 14 residues. The CDR3 sequence: CASSSRDRAETQYF. CDR3 nucleotides: TGTGCCAGCAGCTCAAGGGACAGGGCGGAGACCCAGTACTTC.

In DNA, the CDR3 is TGTGCCAGCAGCCCGAATAGCAATCAGCCCCAGCATTTT. As protein: CASSPNSNQPQHF. V gene TRBV7-2 combines with J gene TRBJ1-5; D not certain. The CDR3 contains 13 residues. Germline V gene sequence: CDR1 SGHTA, CDR2 FQGNSA. Trimming pared 5 bases from V and 0 bases from J, leaving 5 bases between. Looking up the rest from reference TRBV7-2 and TRBJ1-5 gives the full variable domain: GAGVSQSPSNKVTEKGKDVELRCDPISGHTALYWYRQSLGQGLEFLIYFQGNSAPDKSGLPSDRFSAERTGGSVSTLTIQRTQQEDSAVYLCASSPNSNQPQHFGDGTRLSIL.

The rearrangement links TRBV5-1 to TRBJ1-6; no reliable D call. The CDR3 extends over 17 amino acids. Trimming pared 0 bases from V and 6 bases from J, leaving 16 bases between. Germline CDR1 is SGHRS and CDR2 is YFSETQ. The CDR3 is CASSLAAATDPNSPLHF. CDR3 DNA: TGCGCCAGCAGCTTGGCCGCGGCCACCGATCCTAATTCACCCCTCCACTTT.

DNA of the CDR3: TGTGCCAGCAGCCTCTACGACAGGGGGCTTGAGCAGTACGTC. Its protein is CASSLYDRGLEQYV. The chain links TRBV5-5 to TRBJ2-7, with 10 nucleotides matching TRBD1. Germline CDR1 is SGHKS and CDR2 is YYEKEE (reference sequence). Trimming cost V 4 bases and J 7 bases; bases outside gene matches: 8. This CDR3 region has 14 residues.

The chain is built from TRBV5-1 and TRBJ1-5; 8 bases agree with TRBD1. Germline V CDR1 and CDR2: SGHRS, YFSETQ. V lost 0 bases, J lost 8 bases, and 4 bases stayed unmatched. The CDR3 contains 14 residues. The CDR3, as DNA: TGCGCCAGCAGCTTGGGGACAGGGAGGGAGCCCCAGCATTTT. Translating gives CASSLGTGREPQHF.

This chain uses TRBV2 with TRBJ1-2, with D maybe TRBD1 (5 bases). The CDR3 spans 13 residues. V shed 4 bases and J shed 3 bases, with 9 bases lying between them. Germline V gives CDR1 SNHLY, CDR2 FYNNEI. CDR3 DNA: TGTGCCAGCAGTGCCGGGACGGACTATGGCTACACCTTC. Translation gives CASSAGTDYGYTF.

V and J are TRBV7-2 and TRBJ1-4; D is perhaps TRBD1 (6 bases). Germline V lookup: CDR1 SGHTA, CDR2 FQGNSA. The V and J ends lost 5 bases and 7 bases respectively, with 17 bases between them. The CDR3 spans 15 residues. The CDR3 spells CASSTPGGRIEKLFF. CDR3 DNA sequence: TGTGCCAGCAGCACCCCCGGGGGGCGCATTGAAAAACTGTTTTTT.

The chain carries TRBV19 and TRBJ1-5, with D unresolved. The germline V and J ends were trimmed by 3 bases and 5 bases, with 8 bases remaining between them. The CDR3 is 13 residues long. Looked up from germline, CDR1 is LNHDA and CDR2 is SQIVND (reference sequence). CDR3 sequence: CASSIIRDQPQHF. CDR3 DNA sequence: TGTGCCAGTAGTATTATCCGGGATCAGCCCCAGCATTTT.

This chain links TRBV23-1 with TRBJ2-1; 7 nucleotides match TRBD1. TRBV23-1 is treated as an ORF (open reading frame) with a function not yet certain. V trimming: 3 bases; J trimming: 7 bases; junction bases outside the gene matches: 9. This CDR3 is 15 amino acids long. This chain's CDR3 is CASSHSGTARNEQFF. CDR3 coding DNA: TGCGCCAGCAGTCATTCGGGGACAGCGAGGAATGAGCAGTTCTTC.

The CDR3 coding sequence is TGTGCCAGCAGCTCGTCGCGGACTAGCGGGAATGAGCAGTTCTTC. Protein sequence: CASSSSRTSGNEQFF. The V and J genes are TRBV11-2 and TRBJ2-1, with 11 nucleotides matching TRBD2. The CDR3 has 15 amino acids. CDR1 is SGHAT and CDR2 is FQNNGV in the germline V gene. Losses at the gene ends were 4 bases for V and 7 bases for J; bases not matched to a gene: 6.

This rearrangement joins TRBV5-4 to TRBJ2-1; no clear D. Germline V CDR1 and CDR2: SGHNT, YYREEE (reference sequence). V was trimmed by 0 bases and J by 8 bases, leaving 15 bases between them. The CDR3 is 15 residues long. The CDR3 reads CASSLVMAMGHEQFF. For the CDR3, the DNA is TGTGCCAGCAGCTTGGTTATGGCGATGGGTCATGAGCAGTTCTTC.

The J gene is TRBJ2-7, the V gene TRBV7-2; 7 bases fit TRBD2. V was pared by 4 bases and J by 3 bases, with 12 bases of the junction left unmatched. Germline V gene lookup returns CDR1 SGHTA and CDR2 FQGNSA. The CDR3 covers 16 residues. The CDR3 reads CASSYRPGTTNYEQYF. CDR3 in DNA: TGTGCCAGCAGCTACAGACCCGGGACTACGAACTACGAGCAGTACTTC.

The chain carries TRBV19 and TRBJ1-2; TRBD1 aligns across 9 bases. V gave up 6 bases and J gave up 2 bases; unmatched junction bases: 10. The germline V gene encodes CDR1 LNHDA and CDR2 SQIVND (reference sequence). The CDR3 consists of 16 residues. CDR3 in amino acids: CASSLPGQGKNYGYTF. DNA of the CDR3: TGTGCCAGTAGCCTCCCGGGACAGGGAAAAAACTATGGCTACACCTTC.

The gene calls are TRBV19 and TRBJ2-5; 9 nucleotides agree with TRBD1. The CDR3 extends over 14 amino acids. Germline lookup yields CDR1 LNHDA and CDR2 SQIVND (reference sequence). V was pared by 2 bases and J by 5 bases, with 3 bases of the junction left unmatched. The CDR3 DNA reads as TGTGCCAGTAGTATAACAGGGGGCGGCGAGACCCAGTACTTC. Protein: CASSITGGGETQYF. The whole variable domain, remainder taken from reference TRBV19 and TRBJ2-5, is DGGITQSPKYLFRKEGQNVTLSCEQNLNHDAMYWYRQDPGQGLRLIYYSQIVNDFQKGDIAEGYSVSREKKESFPLTVTSAQKNPTAFYLCASSITGGGETQYFGPGTRLLVL.

In this sample, this clone turned up a few times. The V gene is TRBV10-2, the J gene TRBJ2-3; 12 positions agree with TRBD2. The CDR3 is 17 amino acids. CDR1 is WSHSY and CDR2 is SAAADI in the germline V gene. The V segment lost 6 bases and the J segment 2 bases; nucleotides outside the gene matches: 9. The CDR3 region is CASRGTSGRGFTDTQYF. The CDR3 DNA reads as TGCGCCAGCAGGGGGACTAGCGGGCGAGGCTTCACAGATACGCAGTATTTT.

This chain uses TRBV7-2 with TRBJ1-5; D might be TRBD1 (5 bases). The ends were cut back, 5 bases at V and 2 bases at J, with 10 bases in the middle. This CDR3 has 14 residues. CDR1 and CDR2 (germline): SGHTA, FQGNSA. CDR3 bases: TGTGCCAGCAGCCCCGAAGGGGGCAATCAGCCCCAGCATTTT. This codes for CASSPEGGNQPQHF. Full variable domain (missing parts from reference TRBV7-2 and TRBJ1-5): GAGVSQSPSNKVTEKGKDVELRCDPISGHTALYWYRQSLGQGLEFLIYFQGNSAPDKSGLPSDRFSAERTGGSVSTLTIQRTQQEDSAVYLCASSPEGGNQPQHFGDGTRLSIL.

The CDR3 bases are TGTGCCTGGAGTGTACTGGGCAGGGAAGGGGAGCTGTTTTTT. Protein: CAWSVLGREGELFF. The chain joins TRBV30 to TRBJ2-2; TRBD1 might be the D (5 bases). Trimming cost V 0 bases and J 8 bases, with 13 bases left between them. The germline gives CDR1 GTSNPN, CDR2 SVGIG (reference sequence). The CDR3 contains 14 residues.

J is TRBJ2-1 and V is TRBV9; TRBD2 matches 10 bases. Germline CDR1 and CDR2: SGDLS and YYNGEE. V was clipped by 0 bases and J by 8 bases; unmatched bases: 5. The CDR3 is 15 amino acids. The DNA for the CDR3 is TGTGCCAGCAGCGTAGTGAGCGGGGGGGCCGATGAGCAGTTCTTC. Its protein is CASSVVSGGADEQFF.

This chain joins TRBV19 and TRBJ2-2; TRBD2 matches at 9 bases. The CDR3 contains 14 residues. Germline loops: CDR1 LNHDA, CDR2 SQIVND (reference sequence). The J segment lost 0 bases and the V segment lost 7 bases, leaving 0 bases of the junction unmatched. CDR3 loop: CASTSGANTGELFF. The DNA for the CDR3 is TGTGCCAGTACTAGCGGGGCGAACACCGGGGAGCTGTTTTTT.

The chain uses TRBV28 and TRBJ2-2; TRBD2 might be the D (6 bases). Between the trimmed V and J ends, which lost 4 bases and 4 bases, there was a span of 16 bases. Germline values: CDR1 MDHEN, CDR2 SYDVKM. CDR3 length: 16 amino acids. The CDR3 here is CASSSPGGRSTGELFF. CDR3 DNA: TGTGCCAGCAGTTCCCCCGGGGGTCGGAGCACCGGGGAGCTGTTTTTT.

The chain carries TRBV6-1 and TRBJ1-2, with D perhaps TRBD1 (5 bases). The ends were cut back, 0 bases at V and 6 bases at J, with 14 bases in the middle. CDR3 length: 15 residues. Germline V CDR1 and CDR2: MNHNS, SASEGT. The CDR3 sequence is CASSEALGQDDGYTF. Written as DNA, the CDR3 is TGTGCCAGCAGTGAAGCGTTAGGACAAGACGATGGCTACACCTTC.

The rearrangement uses TRBV7-6 and TRBJ2-3; D might be TRBD1 or TRBD2, each matching 5 bases. The CDR3 contains 14 residues. CDR1 and CDR2 from the germline V gene are SGHVS and FNYEAQ. With 7 bases removed from V and 4 bases from J, the gap between germline ends came to 15 bases. The CDR3 DNA is TGTGCCAGCAACACTGGGGCGAGGGCAGATACGCAGTATTTT. Encoded protein: CASNTGARADTQYF.

The chain uses TRBV19 and TRBJ2-7; maybe TRBD2 (6 bases). CDR1 and CDR2 from the germline V gene are LNHDA and SQIVND (reference sequence). The CDR3 runs 14 residues. Trimming removed 3 bases from V and 6 bases from J, with 15 bases in between. The CDR3: CASSMGRFGGEQYF. DNA of the CDR3: TGTGCCAGTAGTATGGGCCGGTTCGGGGGCGAGCAGTACTTC.